The present TCR beta chain was sequenced within a study of blood T cell repertoires in COVID-19 (dated by TCRdb to about 2020). Looking at the study overall: The collaborator samples originated in the United States, Italy and Spain and spanned the acute and convalescent phases of COVID-19. The prospective study material was composed of cDNA or gDNA derived from T cells, B-cell-depleted T cells, or PBMCs. The dataset comprised deeply sampled blood TCRbeta repertoires from subjects exposed to, actively infected with, or recovered from COVID-19. The repertoires were released in a freely available public database intended as a resource for research on the immune response to SARS-CoV-2. Samples came from the ongoing ImmuneRACE study (first 160 participants) plus 1,254 subjects from 6 global collaborators. The sample metadata nearly always contained a de-identified subject ID, COVID-19 status, age in years and sex. HLA class I and class II types, where available, came from metadata supplied by the sample provider rather than from assay-based typing.

Each collaborating institution followed its own protocols to collect whole blood in K2EDTA tubes. Collaborator samples were shipped for TCRbeta analysis as frozen whole blood, isolated PBMCs, or DNA extracted from either sample type. This clone has just one count. No antigen is known for it. The record has no base qualities; no much larger clone is one base away. CDR1 and CDR2, per the germline V gene, are SGHDT and YYEEEE. Here V drops 6 bases and J drops 8 bases, and the junction holds 13 bases not matched to any gene. The CDR3 has 16 amino acids, counting the end cysteine and phenylalanine. Kept here is only the CDR3 DNA, which spans 48 bases and is read in frame from base 1. TCRbeta CDR3 regions were amplified from genomic DNA using the immunoSEQ Assay, a bias-controlled multiplex PCR. The authors' pipeline ran thus. Nucleated cell counts per sample were estimated from amplification of reference gene primers within the assay. Sequence reads were collapsed and filtered to measure the absolute abundance of every unique TCRbeta CDR3 rearrangement. Productive Simpson clonality was computed per sample as the square root of Simpson's diversity index over productive rearrangements. The clones in this table, taken by TCRdb from immuneACCESS, are in-frame only. Not every clone is retained; where verified, under half of the shortfall comes from an unresolved V gene, and the cause of the rest is unknown. That table gives V, J and clone size, and the DNA gave D and trimming. Recorded for this sample are about 130,000 clones; about 81% of them occurred a single time. 3.8% of the sample is taken by the ten largest.

Summary of the overall study and its limitations: The quantity of clinical and demographic metadata differed by source and by participant and was supplied without curation.

The clonotype was recovered from a woman aged 45-65 years with acute or convalescent COVID-19. The rearranged segments are TRBV5-6 and TRBJ2-1; TRBD2 lines up with 11 middle nucleotides. The source material was peripheral blood. The CDR3 sequence is CASTPGLAGGGHEQFF. The DNA is as follows: TGTGCCAGCACCCCCGGGCTAGCGGGGGGCGGGCATGAGCAGTTCTTC. Reference TRBV5-6 and TRBJ2-1 proteins supply the regions before and after the CDR3; the full variable domain is: DAGVTQSPTHLIKTRGQQVTLRCSPKSGHDTVSWYQQALGQGPQFIFQYYEEEERQRGNFPDRFSGHQFPNYSSELNVNALLLGDSALYLCASTPGLAGGGHEQFFGPGTRLTVL.